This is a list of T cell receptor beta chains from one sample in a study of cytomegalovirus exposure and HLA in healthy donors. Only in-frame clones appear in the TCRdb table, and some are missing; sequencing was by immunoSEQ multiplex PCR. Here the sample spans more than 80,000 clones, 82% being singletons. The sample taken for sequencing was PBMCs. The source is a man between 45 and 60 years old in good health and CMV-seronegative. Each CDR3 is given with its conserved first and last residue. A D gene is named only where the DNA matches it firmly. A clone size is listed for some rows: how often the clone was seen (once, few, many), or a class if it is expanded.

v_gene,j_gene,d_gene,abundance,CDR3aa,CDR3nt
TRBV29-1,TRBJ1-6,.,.,CSVRDTGYNSPLHF,TGCAGCGTCCGGGACACGGGCTATAATTCACCCCTCCACTTT
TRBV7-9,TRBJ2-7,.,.,CASSFPLGVRHEQYF,TGTGCCAGCAGCTTCCCTTTAGGGGTTCGACACGAGCAGTACTTC
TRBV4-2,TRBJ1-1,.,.,CASSQPGRGTRDTEAFF,TGTGCCAGCAGCCAGCCCGGCAGGGGCACGAGGGACACTGAAGCTTTCTTT
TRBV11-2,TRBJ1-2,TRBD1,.,CASSLSGATGDNYGYTF,TGTGCCAGCAGCTTATCTGGGGCTACAGGGGACAACTATGGCTACACCTTC
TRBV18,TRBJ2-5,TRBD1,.,CASSPGQGATETQYF,TGTGCCAGCTCACCGGGACAGGGGGCGACGGAGACCCAGTACTTC
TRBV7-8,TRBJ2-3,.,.,CASSIRATADTQYF,TGTGCCAGCAGCATAAGAGCAACCGCAGATACGCAGTATTTT
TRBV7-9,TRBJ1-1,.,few,CASTIDGMNTEAFF,TGTGCCAGCACCATCGACGGGATGAACACTGAAGCTTTCTTT
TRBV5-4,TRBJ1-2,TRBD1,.,CASSVGTAYGYTF,TGTGCCAGCAGCGTCGGGACAGCTTATGGCTACACCTTC
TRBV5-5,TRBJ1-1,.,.,CASSLSTGTEAFF,TGTGCCAGCAGCTTGTCTACAGGCACTGAAGCTTTCTTT
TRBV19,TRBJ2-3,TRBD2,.,CASSRSTSGGTDTQYF,TGTGCCAGTAGTAGGTCGACTAGCGGGGGGACAGATACGCAGTATTTT
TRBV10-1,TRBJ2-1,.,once,CASSQGSAYNEQFF,TGCGCCAGCAGCCAGGGAAGCGCCTACAATGAGCAGTTCTTC
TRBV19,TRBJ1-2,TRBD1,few,CASSIRTGGSGYTF,TGTGCCAGTAGTATCCGGACAGGGGGCTCTGGCTACACCTTC
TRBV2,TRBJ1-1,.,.,CASSKTFENTEAFF,TGTGCCAGCAGTAAGACATTTGAGAACACTGAAGCTTTCTTT
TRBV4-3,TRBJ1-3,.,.,CASSQDEYSGNTIYF,TGCGCCAGCAGCCAAGACGAGTACTCTGGAAACACCATATATTTT
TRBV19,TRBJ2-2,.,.,CASSIQSRSTGELFF,TGTGCCAGTAGTATCCAGTCTCGGAGCACCGGGGAGCTGTTTTTT
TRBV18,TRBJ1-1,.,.,CASSPRAAIRTEAFF,TGTGCCAGCTCACCTCGTGCAGCCATCAGGACTGAAGCTTTCTTT
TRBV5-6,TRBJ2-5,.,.,CASSLELVSQYF,TGTGCCAGCAGCTTGGAACTTGTGTCCCAGTACTTC
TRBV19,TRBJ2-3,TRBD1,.,CASSTGQGTPDTQYF,TGTGCCAGTAGTACCGGACAGGGAACTCCAGATACGCAGTATTTT
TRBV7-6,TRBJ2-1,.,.,CASSPGTFRNEQFF,TGTGCCAGCAGTCCCGGGACTTTTCGCAATGAGCAGTTCTTC
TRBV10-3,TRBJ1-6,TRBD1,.,CAISDFSGTGNSPLHF,TGTGCCATCAGTGATTTTTCCGGGACAGGGAACTCACCCCTCCACTTT
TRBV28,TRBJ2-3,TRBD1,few,CASSLRGQPQYF,TGTGCCAGCAGTTTACGGGGACAGCCGCAGTATTTT
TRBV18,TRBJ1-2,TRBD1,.,CASSQTTGDYGYTF,TGTGCCAGCTCACAAACGACAGGGGACTATGGCTACACCTTC
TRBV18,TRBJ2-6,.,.,CASSPRSSGANVLTF,TGTGCCAGCTCACCTAGAAGCTCTGGGGCCAACGTCCTGACTTTC
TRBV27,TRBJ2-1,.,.,CASSLVEGVWNEQFF,TGTGCCAGCAGTTTGGTGGAAGGGGTGTGGAATGAGCAGTTCTTC
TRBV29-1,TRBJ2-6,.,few,CSAIQGSGANVLTF,TGCAGCGCCATACAGGGATCAGGGGCCAACGTCCTGACTTTC
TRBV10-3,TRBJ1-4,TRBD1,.,CAIRGSTGANEKLFF,TGTGCCATCAGGGGGTCGACAGGGGCTAATGAAAAACTGTTTTTT
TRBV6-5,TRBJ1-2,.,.,CASSGGGYGYTF,TGTGCCAGCAGCGGGGGGGGCTATGGCTACACCTTC
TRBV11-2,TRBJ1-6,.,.,CASSLGGLRSPLHF,TGTGCCAGCAGCTTAGGAGGGTTGAGGTCACCCCTCCACTTT
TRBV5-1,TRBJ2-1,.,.,CASSLGGADEQFF,TGCGCCAGCAGCCTGGGGGGCGCGGATGAGCAGTTCTTC
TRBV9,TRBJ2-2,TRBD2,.,CASSALTGTSKGGELFF,TGTGCCAGCAGCGCCCTGACCGGGACTAGTAAAGGCGGGGAGCTGTTTTTT
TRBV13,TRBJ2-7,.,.,CASSNLGGYEQYF,TGTGCCAGCAGCAACCTTGGAGGGTACGAGCAGTACTTC
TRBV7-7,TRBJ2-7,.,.,CASSLDQRSYEQYF,TGTGCTAGCAGCTTAGATCAGAGGTCCTACGAGCAGTACTTC
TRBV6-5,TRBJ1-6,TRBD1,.,CASRRGPENNSPLHF,TGTGCCAGCAGGAGGGGGCCAGAGAATAATTCACCCCTCCACTTT
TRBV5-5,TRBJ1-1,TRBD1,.,CASSLEWSGGGTEAFF,TGTGCCAGCAGCTTGGAATGGTCAGGGGGCGGCACTGAAGCTTTCTTT
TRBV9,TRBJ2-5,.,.,CASRPGTSYQETQYF,TGTGCCAGCAGACCCGGGACATCGTACCAAGAGACCCAGTACTTC
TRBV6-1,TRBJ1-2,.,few,CASSPVGASYGYTF,TGTGCCAGCAGTCCAGTAGGCGCTAGCTATGGCTACACCTTC
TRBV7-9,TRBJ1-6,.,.,CASGPENRDSPLHF,TGTGCCAGCGGACCGGAAAACAGGGATTCACCCCTCCACTTT
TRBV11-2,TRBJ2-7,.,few,CASRPPGHRLVRQYF,TGTGCCAGCAGACCCCCGGGACATCGACTCGTTAGGCAGTACTTC
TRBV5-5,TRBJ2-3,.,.,CASRTRQSTDTQYF,TGTGCCAGCAGAACTCGACAGAGCACAGATACGCAGTATTTT
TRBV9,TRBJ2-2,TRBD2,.,CASSVVSGGATGELFF,TGTGCCAGCAGCGTTGTGAGCGGGGGGGCTACCGGGGAGCTGTTTTTT
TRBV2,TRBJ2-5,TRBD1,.,CASSVGQGGQETQYF,TGTGCCAGCAGTGTCGGACAGGGGGGACAAGAGACCCAGTACTTC
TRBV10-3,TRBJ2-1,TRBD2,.,CATRPGLAGGPSNEQFF,TGTGCCACCCGCCCGGGACTAGCGGGGGGGCCCAGCAATGAGCAGTTCTTC